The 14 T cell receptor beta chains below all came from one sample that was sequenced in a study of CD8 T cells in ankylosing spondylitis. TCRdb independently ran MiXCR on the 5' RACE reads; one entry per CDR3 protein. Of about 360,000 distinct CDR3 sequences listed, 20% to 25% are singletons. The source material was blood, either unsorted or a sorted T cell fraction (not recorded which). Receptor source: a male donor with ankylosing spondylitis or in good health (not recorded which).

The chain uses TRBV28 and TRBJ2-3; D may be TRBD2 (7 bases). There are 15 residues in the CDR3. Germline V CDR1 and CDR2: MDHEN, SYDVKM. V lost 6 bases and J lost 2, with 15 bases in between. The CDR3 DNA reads TGTGCCAGCAGCGCGGGGGCCCGCTTCACAGATACGCAGTATTTT. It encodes CASSAGARFTDTQYF. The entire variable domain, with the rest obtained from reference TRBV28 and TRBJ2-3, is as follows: DVKVTQSSRYLVKRTGEKVFLECVQDMDHENMFWYRQDPGLGLRLIYFSYDVKMKEKGDIPEGYSVSREKKERFSLILESASTNQTSMYLCASSAGARFTDTQYFGPGTRLTVL.

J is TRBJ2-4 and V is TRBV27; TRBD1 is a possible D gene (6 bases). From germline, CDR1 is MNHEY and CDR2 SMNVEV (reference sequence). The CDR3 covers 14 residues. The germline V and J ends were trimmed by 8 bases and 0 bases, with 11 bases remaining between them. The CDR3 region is CASQDSLAKNIQYF. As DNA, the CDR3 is TGTGCCAGCCAGGACAGTCTAGCCAAAAACATTCAGTACTTC.

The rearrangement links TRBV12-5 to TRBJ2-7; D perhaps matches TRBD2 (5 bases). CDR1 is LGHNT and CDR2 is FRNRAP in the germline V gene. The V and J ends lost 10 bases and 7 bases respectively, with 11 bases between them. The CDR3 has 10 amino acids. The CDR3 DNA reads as TGTGCTATCGGCCCGGGGGAGCAGTACTTC. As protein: CAIGPGEQYF.

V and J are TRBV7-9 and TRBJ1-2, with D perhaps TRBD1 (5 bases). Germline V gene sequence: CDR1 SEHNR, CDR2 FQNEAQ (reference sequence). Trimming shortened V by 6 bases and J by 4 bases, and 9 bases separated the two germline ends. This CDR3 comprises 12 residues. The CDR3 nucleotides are TGTGCCAGCAGAGCAGGGCCCTATGGCTACACCTTC. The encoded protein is CASRAGPYGYTF.

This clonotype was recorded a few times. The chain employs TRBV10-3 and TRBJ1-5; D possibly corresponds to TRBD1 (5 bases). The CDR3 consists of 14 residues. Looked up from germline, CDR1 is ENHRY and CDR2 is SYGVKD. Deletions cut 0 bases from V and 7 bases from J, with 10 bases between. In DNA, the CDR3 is TGTGCCATCAGTGAGTCGATAGGGGCCCAGCCCCAGCATTTT. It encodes CAISESIGAQPQHF.

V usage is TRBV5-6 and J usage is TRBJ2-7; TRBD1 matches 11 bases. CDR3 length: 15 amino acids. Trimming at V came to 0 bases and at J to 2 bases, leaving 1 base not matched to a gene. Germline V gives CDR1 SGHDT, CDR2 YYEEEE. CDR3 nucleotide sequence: TGTGCCAGCAGCTTGGTGGGACAGGGGGCCTACGAGCAGTACTTC. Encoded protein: CASSLVGQGAYEQYF. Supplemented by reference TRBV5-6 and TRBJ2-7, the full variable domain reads DAGVTQSPTHLIKTRGQQVTLRCSPKSGHDTVSWYQQALGQGPQFIFQYYEEEERQRGNFPDRFSGHQFPNYSSELNVNALLLGDSALYLCASSLVGQGAYEQYFGPGTRLTVT.

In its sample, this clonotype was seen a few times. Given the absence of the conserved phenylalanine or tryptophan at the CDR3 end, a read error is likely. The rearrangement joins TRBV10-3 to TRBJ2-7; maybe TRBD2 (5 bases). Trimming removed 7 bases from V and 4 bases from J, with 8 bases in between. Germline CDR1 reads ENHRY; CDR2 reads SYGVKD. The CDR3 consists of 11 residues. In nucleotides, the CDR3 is TGTGCCATCAAAGCGGATTACGAGCAGTACCTC. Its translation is CAIKADYEQYL.

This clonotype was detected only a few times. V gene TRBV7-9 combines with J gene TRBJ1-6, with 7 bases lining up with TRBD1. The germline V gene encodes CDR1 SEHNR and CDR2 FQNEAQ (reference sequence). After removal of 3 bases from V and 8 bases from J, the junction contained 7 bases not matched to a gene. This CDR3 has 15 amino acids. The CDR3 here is CASSFWDSTDSPLHF. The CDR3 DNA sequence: TGTGCCAGCAGCTTCTGGGACAGTACGGATTCACCCCTCCACTTT.

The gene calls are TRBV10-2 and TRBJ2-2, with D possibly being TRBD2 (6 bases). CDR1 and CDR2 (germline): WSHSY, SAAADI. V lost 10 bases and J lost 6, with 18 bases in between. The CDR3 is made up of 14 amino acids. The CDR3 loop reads CATREREASGELFF. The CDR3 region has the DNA TGCGCCACGAGGGAGAGGGAGGCCTCCGGGGAGCTGTTTTTT.

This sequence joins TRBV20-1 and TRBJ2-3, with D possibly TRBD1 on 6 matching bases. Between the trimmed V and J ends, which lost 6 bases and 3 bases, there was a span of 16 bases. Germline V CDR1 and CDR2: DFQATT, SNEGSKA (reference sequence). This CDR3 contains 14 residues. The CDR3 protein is CSATRTVETDTQYF. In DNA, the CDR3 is TGCAGTGCAACCCGGACAGTCGAGACAGATACGCAGTATTTT.

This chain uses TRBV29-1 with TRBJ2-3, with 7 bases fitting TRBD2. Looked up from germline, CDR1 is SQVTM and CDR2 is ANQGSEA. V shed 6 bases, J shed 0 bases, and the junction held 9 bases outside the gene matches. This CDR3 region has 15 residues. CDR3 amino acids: CSVTLADLSTDTQYF. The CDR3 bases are TGCAGCGTCACCCTAGCGGACCTTAGCACAGATACGCAGTATTTT.

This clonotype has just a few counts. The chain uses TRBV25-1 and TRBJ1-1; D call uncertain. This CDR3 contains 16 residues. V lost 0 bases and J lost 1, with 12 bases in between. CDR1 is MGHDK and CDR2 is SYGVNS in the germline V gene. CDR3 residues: CASSEYEWKRNTEAFF. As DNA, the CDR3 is TGTGCCAGCAGTGAATATGAGTGGAAGAGGAACACTGAAGCTTTCTTT.

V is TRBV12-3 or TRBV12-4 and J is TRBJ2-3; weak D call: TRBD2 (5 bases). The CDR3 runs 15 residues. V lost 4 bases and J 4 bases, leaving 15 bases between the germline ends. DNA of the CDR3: TGTGCCAGCAGTTGGTCTGGAGGTGAGGCAGATACGCAGTATTTT. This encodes CASSWSGGEADTQYF.

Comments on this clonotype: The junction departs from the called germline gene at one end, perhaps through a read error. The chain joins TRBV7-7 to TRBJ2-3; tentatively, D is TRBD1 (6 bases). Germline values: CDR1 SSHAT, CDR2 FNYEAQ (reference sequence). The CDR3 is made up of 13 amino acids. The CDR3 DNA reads TGTGCTAGCAGCTTAAACAGGGCTGATACGCAGTATTTT. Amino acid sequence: CASSLNRADTQYF.